This entry lists 10 T cell receptor beta chains sequenced from one sample in a study of blood T cell repertoires in COVID-19. Generated by immunoSEQ multiplex PCR, the TCRdb table keeps only in-frame clones and is missing some. The repertoire holds about 160,000 clones, with approximately 81% as singletons. Sequenced: PBMCs or T cells enriched from blood (not recorded which). The receptors come from a man aged 55 to 70 who had recovered from COVID-19.

The chain joins TRBV14 to TRBJ2-3, with 7 positions matching TRBD1. Germline V gives CDR1 SGHDN, CDR2 FVKESK. This CDR3 comprises 16 residues. V trimming: 1 base; J trimming: 2 bases; junction bases outside the gene matches: 6. The CDR3 DNA sequence: TGTGCCAGCAGCCAAGGGACAGGTTCAGCCACAGATACGCAGTATTTT. This sequence encodes CASSQGTGSATDTQYF.

The rearrangement uses TRBV11-3 and TRBJ2-5, with TRBD1 matching over 9 bases. V gave up 4 bases and J gave up 5 bases; unmatched junction bases: 5. This CDR3 region has 14 residues. Germline lookup yields CDR1 SGHNT and CDR2 YENEEA. CDR3 bases: TGTGCCAGCAGCTCGGGACAGGGCCGGGAGACCCAGTACTTC. Its translation is CASSSGQGRETQYF.

This clone was detected only once. The J gene is TRBJ1-1, the V gene TRBV19, with TRBD1 matching 8 bases. Germline V gene sequence: CDR1 LNHDA, CDR2 SQIVND (reference sequence). V dropped 6 bases and J dropped 0; count of bases not matched to a gene: 12. The CDR3 is 17 amino acids. The CDR3 nucleotides read TGTGCCAGTAGCACCGGGACAGGAAGATCGATGAACACTGAAGCTTTCTTT. It yields the protein CASSTGTGRSMNTEAFF.

The chain carries TRBV5-1 and TRBJ2-5, with D perhaps matching TRBD2 (5 bases). Trimming pared 4 bases from V and 2 bases from J, leaving 15 bases between. Germline CDR1 SGHRS, CDR2 YFSETQ. The CDR3 is 15 residues long. This CDR3 reads CASSPFGLLQETQYF. CDR3 nucleotide sequence: TGCGCCAGCAGCCCCTTTGGACTTTTACAAGAGACCCAGTACTTC.

The CDR3, as DNA: TGTGCCAGCAGCTTACTGTTACTGGAGACTGAAGCTTTCTTT. Translation gives CASSLLLLETEAFF. The V gene is TRBV7-9, the J gene TRBJ1-1, with unresolved D. The CDR3 is 14 amino acids. CDR1 and CDR2 from the germline V gene are SEHNR and FQNEAQ (reference sequence). Trimming removed 2 bases from V and 5 bases from J, with 12 bases in between.

Points on this clone: Other DNA sequences from this sample encode an identical CDR3 as well. The CDR3 spells CASSLGGRYGYTF. The CDR3 region has the DNA TGTGCCAGCAGTTTAGGGGGCCGCTATGGCTACACCTTC. This chain connects TRBV28 to TRBJ1-2; perhaps TRBD1 as D (6 bases). V was trimmed by 2 bases and J by 4 bases, leaving 8 bases between them. The CDR3 has 13 residues. Germline assignment: CDR1 MDHEN and CDR2 SYDVKM.

The genes are TRBV3-1 (or the pseudogene TRBV3-2) and TRBJ2-5; 12 bases are shared with TRBD2. V shed 1 base and J 4 bases; nucleotides not matched to a gene: 10. CDR1 and CDR2 from the germline V gene are LGHDT and YNNKEL (reference sequence). The CDR3 contains 18 residues. The CDR3 region has the DNA TGTGCCAGCAGCCAAGGGGGGTCTAGCGGGAGGGCCGGAGAGACCCAGTACTTC. It encodes CASSQGGSSGRAGETQYF.

The chain joins TRBV5-4 to TRBJ1-1, with D uncertain. The CDR3 loop spans 13 amino acids. Trimming took 2 bases from V and 2 from J, leaving 7 bases between them. Germline V gene lookup returns CDR1 SGHNT and CDR2 YYREEE (reference sequence). DNA for the CDR3: TGTGCCAGCAGCTTCTCAGATAACACTGAAGCTTTCTTT. Translated, it gives CASSFSDNTEAFF.

V is TRBV5-6 and J is TRBJ2-5, with a possible D match to TRBD2 (6 bases). This CDR3 spans 13 amino acids. With 3 bases removed from V and 5 bases from J, the gap between germline ends came to 11 bases. Per germline, CDR1 SGHDT and CDR2 YYEEEE. The CDR3 loop reads CASSSRGTETQYF. The CDR3 bases are TGTGCCAGCAGCTCCCGGGGGACCGAGACCCAGTACTTC.

This clone turned up a few times. This chain uses TRBV5-1 with TRBJ1-3; 7 positions match TRBD1. This CDR3 is 16 amino acids long. Trimming took 2 bases from V and 4 from J; bases not matched to a gene: 9. The V gene's germline CDR1 is SGHRS and CDR2 YFSETQ. As DNA, the CDR3 is TGCGCCAGCAGCTTTGAGGGGGCGAGGTCCGGAAACACCATATATTTT. This codes for CASSFEGARSGNTIYF.